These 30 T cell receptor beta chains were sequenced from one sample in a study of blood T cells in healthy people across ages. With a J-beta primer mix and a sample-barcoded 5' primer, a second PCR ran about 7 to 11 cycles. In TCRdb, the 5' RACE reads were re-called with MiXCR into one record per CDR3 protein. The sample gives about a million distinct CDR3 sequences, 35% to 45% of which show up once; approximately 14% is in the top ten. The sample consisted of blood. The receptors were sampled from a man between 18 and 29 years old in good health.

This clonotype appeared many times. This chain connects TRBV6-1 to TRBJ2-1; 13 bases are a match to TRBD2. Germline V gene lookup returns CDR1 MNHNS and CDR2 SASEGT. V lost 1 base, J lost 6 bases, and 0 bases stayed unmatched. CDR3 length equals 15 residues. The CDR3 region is CASSEGTSGGNEQFF. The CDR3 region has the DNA TGTGCCAGCAGTGAAGGGACTAGCGGGGGCAATGAGCAGTTCTTC.

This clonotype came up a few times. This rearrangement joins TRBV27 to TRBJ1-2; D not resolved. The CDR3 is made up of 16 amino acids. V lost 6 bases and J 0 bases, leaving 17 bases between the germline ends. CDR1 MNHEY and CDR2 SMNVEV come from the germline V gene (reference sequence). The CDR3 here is CASSSGRRTANYGYTF. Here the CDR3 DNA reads TGTGCCAGCAGCAGTGGACGGAGGACTGCTAACTATGGCTACACCTTC.

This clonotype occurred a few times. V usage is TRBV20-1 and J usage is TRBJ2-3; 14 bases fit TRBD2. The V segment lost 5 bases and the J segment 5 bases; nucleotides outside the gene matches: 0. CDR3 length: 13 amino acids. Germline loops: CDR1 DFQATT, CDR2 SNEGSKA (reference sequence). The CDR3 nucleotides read TGCAGTGCTGGGACTAGCGGGAGAGATACGCAGTATTTT. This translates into CSAGTSGRDTQYF.

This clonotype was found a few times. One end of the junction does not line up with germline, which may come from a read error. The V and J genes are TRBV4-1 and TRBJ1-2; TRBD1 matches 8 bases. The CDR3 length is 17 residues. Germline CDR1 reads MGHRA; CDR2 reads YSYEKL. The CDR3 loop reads CASSLRQGYGENYGYTF. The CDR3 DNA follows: TGCGCCAGCAGCCTCCGACAGGGGTATGGTGAGAACTATGGTTACACCTTC.

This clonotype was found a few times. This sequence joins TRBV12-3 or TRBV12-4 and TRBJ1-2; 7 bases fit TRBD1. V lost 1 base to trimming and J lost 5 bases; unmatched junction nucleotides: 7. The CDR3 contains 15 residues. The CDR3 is CASSLGVGQAYGYTF. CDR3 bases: TGTGCCAGCAGTTTAGGTGTCGGACAGGCGTATGGCTACACCTTC.

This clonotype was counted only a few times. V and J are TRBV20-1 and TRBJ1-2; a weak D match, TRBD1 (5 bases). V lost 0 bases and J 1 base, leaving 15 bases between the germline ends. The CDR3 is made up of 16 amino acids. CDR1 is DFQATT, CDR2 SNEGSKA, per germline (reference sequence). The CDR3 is CSARDRGEAFNYGYTF. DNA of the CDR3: TGCAGTGCTAGAGATCGGGGCGAAGCATTTAACTATGGCTACACCTTC.

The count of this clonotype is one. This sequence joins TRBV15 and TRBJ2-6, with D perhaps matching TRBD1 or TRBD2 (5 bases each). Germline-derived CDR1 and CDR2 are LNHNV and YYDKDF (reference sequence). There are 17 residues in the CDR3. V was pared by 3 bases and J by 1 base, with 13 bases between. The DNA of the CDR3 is TGTGCCACCAGCAGTGGGGGTTGGTTTTCTGGGGCCAACGTCCTGACTTTC. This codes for CATSSGGWFSGANVLTF.

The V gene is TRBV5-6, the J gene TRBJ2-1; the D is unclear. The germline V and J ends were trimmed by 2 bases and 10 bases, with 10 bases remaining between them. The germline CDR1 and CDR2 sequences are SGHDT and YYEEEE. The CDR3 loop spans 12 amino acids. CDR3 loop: CASSFLMYEQFF. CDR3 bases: TGTGCCAGCAGCTTTCTAATGTACGAGCAGTTCTTC.

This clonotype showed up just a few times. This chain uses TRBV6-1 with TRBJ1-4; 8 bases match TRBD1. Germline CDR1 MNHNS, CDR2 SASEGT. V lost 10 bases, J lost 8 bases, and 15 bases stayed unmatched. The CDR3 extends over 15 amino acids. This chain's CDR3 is CATRTTQGAGEKLFF. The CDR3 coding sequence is TGTGCCACGAGAACAACTCAGGGGGCAGGGGAAAAACTGTTTTTT.

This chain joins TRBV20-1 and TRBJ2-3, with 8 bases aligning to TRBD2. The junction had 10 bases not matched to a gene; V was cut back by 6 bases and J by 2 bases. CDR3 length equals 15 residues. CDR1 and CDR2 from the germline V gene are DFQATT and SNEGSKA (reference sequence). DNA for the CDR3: TGCAGTGCCCCCTGGCGCGGGGGGTCCACAGATACGCAGTATTTT. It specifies CSAPWRGGSTDTQYF.

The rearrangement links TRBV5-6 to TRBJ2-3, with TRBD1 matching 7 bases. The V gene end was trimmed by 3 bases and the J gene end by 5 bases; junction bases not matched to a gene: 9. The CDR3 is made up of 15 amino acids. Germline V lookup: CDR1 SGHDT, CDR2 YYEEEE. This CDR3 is CASSSIRGSVDTQYF. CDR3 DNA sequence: TGTGCCAGCAGCTCTATCAGGGGGAGCGTAGATACGCAGTATTTT.

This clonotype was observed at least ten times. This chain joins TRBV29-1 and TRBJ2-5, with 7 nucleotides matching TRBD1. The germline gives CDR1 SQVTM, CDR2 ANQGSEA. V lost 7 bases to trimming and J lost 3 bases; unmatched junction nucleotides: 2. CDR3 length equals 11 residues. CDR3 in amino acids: CSADRKETQYF. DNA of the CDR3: TGCAGCGCGGACAGGAAAGAGACCCAGTACTTC.

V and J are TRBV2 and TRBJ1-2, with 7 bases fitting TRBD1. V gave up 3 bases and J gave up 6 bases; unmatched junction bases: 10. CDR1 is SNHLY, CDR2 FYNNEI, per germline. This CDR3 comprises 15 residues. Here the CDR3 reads CASSDAVSTGHGYTF. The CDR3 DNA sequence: TGTGCCAGCAGTGATGCGGTATCGACAGGGCATGGCTACACCTTC.

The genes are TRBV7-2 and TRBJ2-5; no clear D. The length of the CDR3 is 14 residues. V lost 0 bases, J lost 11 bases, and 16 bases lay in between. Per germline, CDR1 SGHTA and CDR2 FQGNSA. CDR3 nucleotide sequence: TGTGCCAGCAGCTTAGCCCAAGGTTGGAATGAGCAGTACTTC. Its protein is CASSLAQGWNEQYF.

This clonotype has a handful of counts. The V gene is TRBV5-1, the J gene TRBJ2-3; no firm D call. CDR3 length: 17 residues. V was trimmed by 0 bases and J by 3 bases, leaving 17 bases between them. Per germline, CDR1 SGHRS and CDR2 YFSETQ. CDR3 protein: CASSLGLRVSWTDTQYF. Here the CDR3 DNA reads TGCGCCAGCAGCTTGGGTCTTCGCGTTAGTTGGACAGATACGCAGTATTTT.

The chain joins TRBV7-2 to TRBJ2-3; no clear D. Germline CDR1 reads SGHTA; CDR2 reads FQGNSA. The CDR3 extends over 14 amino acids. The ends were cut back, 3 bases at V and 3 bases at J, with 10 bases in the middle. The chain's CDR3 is CASSFGLETDTQYF. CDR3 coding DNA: TGTGCCAGCAGCTTCGGATTGGAAACAGATACGCAGTATTTT. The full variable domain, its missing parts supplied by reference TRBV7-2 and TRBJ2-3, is GAGVSQSPSNKVTEKGKDVELRCDPISGHTALYWYRQSLGQGLEFLIYFQGNSAPDKSGLPSDRFSAERTGGSVSTLTIQRTQQEDSAVYLCASSFGLETDTQYFGPGTRLTVL.

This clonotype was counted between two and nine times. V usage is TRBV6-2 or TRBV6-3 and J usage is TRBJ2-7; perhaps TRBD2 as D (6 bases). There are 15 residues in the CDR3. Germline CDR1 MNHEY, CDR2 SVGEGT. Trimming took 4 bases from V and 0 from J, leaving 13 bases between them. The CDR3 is CASSSGGGPSYEQYF. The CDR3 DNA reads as TGTGCCAGCAGTTCTGGGGGAGGACCCTCCTACGAGCAGTACTTC.

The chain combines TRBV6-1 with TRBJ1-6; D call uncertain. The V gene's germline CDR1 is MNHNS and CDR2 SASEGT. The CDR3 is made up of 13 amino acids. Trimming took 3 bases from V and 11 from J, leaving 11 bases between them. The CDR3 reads CASSDIPQAPLHF. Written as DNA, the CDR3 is TGTGCCAGCAGTGACATCCCCCAGGCACCCCTCCACTTT.

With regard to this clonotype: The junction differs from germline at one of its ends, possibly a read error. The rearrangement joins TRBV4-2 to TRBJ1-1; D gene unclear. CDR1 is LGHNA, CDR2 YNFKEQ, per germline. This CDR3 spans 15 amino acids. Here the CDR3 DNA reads TGTGCCAGCAGCCAAGGAAATGCGCCGAACTCTGAAGCTTTCTTT. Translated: CASSQGNAPNSEAFF.

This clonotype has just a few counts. CDR3 coding DNA: TGTGCCAGCAGCACTCCCGGGACAGGGGGGAAGAACACTGAAGCTTTCTTT. Amino acid sequence: CASSTPGTGGKNTEAFF. The rearrangement links TRBV28 to TRBJ1-1, with 11 bases aligning to TRBD1. V was clipped by 6 bases and J by 1 base; unmatched bases: 10. Germline CDR1 reads MDHEN; CDR2 reads SYDVKM. The CDR3 spans 17 residues.

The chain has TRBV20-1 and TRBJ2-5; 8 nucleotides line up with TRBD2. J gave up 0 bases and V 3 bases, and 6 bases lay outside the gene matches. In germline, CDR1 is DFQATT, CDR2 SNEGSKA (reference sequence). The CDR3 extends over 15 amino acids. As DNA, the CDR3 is TGCAGTGCTAGTGAACTAGCGGCTTACCAAGAGACCCAGTACTTC. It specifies CSASELAAYQETQYF.

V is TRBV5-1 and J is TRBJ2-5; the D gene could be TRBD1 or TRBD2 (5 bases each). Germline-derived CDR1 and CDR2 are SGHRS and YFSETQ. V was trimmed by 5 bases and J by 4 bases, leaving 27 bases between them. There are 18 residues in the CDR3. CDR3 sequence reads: CASSSGSRGVRSSETQYF. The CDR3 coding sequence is TGCGCCAGCAGTTCGGGTTCGAGGGGAGTTCGTTCGTCAGAGACCCAGTACTTC.

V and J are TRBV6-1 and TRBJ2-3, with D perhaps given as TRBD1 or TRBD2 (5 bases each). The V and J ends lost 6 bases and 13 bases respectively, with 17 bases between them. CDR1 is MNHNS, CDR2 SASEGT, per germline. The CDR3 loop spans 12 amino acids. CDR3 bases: TGTGCCAGCAGGGAGAAGGCCAGGGAGAAGTATTTT. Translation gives CASREKAREKYF.

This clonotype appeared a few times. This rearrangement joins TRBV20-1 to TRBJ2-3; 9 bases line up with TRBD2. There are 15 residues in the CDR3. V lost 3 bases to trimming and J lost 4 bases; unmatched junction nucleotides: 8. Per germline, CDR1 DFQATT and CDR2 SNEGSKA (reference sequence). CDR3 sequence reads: CSARRGGRGPDTQYF. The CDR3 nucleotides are TGCAGTGCTAGGCGGGGGGGCCGAGGCCCAGATACGCAGTATTTT.

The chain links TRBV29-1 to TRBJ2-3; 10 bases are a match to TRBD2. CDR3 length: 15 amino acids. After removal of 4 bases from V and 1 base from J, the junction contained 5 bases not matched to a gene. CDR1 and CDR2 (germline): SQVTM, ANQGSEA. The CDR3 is CSVAVAGGGTDTQYF. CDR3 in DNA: TGCAGCGTTGCGGTAGCGGGGGGCGGCACAGATACGCAGTATTTT.

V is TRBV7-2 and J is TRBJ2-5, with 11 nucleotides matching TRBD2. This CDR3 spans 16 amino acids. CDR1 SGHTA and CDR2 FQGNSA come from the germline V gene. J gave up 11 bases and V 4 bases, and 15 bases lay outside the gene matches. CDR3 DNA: TGTGCCAGCAGCTCGAGACTAGCGGGGACCTGCAATGAGCAGTACTTC. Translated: CASSSRLAGTCNEQYF. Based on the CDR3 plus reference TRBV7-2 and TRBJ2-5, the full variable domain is GAGVSQSPSNKVTEKGKDVELRCDPISGHTALYWYRQSLGQGLEFLIYFQGNSAPDKSGLPSDRFSAERTGGSVSTLTIQRTQQEDSAVYLCASSSRLAGTCNEQYFGPGTRLLVL.

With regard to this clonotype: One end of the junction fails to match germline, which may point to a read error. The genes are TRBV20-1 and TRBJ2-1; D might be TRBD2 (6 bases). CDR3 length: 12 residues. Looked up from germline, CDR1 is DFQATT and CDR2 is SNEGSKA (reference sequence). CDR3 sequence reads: CSASGGNNGQFF. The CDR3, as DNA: TGCAGTGCTAGTGGCGGGAACAATGGGCAGTTCTTC.

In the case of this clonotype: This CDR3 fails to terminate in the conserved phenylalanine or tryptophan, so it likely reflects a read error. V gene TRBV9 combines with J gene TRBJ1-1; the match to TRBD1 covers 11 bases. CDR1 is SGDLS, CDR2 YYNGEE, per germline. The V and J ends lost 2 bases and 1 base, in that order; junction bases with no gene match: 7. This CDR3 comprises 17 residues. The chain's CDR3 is CASSVTAGQGANTEAFS. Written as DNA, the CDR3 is TGTGCCAGCAGCGTCACCGCCGGACAGGGGGCGAACACTGAAGCTTTCTCT.

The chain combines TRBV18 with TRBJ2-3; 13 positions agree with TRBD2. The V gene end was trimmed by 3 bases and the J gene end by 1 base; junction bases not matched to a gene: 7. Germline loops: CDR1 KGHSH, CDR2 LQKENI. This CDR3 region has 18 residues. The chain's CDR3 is CASSPTSGGAGGTDTQYF. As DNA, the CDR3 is TGTGCCAGCTCACCTACTAGCGGGGGGGCAGGTGGCACAGATACGCAGTATTTT.

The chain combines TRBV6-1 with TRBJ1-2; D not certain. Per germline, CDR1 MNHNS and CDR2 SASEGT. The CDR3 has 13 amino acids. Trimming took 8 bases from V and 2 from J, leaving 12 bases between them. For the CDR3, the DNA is TGTGCCAGCCTCGTCGGGATCAACTATGGCTACACCTTC. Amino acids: CASLVGINYGYTF.